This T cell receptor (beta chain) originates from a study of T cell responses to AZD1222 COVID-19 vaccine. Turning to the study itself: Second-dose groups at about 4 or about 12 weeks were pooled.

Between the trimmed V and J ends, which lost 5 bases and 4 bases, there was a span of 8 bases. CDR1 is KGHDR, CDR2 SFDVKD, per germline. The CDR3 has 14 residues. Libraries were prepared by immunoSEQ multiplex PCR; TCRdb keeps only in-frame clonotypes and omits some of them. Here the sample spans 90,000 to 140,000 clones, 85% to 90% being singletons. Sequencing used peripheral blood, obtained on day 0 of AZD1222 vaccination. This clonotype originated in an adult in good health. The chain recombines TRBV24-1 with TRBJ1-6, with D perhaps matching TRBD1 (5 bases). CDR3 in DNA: TGTGCCACCAGTGCGGGACGATATAATTCACCCCTCCACTTT. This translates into CATSAGRYNSPLHF.